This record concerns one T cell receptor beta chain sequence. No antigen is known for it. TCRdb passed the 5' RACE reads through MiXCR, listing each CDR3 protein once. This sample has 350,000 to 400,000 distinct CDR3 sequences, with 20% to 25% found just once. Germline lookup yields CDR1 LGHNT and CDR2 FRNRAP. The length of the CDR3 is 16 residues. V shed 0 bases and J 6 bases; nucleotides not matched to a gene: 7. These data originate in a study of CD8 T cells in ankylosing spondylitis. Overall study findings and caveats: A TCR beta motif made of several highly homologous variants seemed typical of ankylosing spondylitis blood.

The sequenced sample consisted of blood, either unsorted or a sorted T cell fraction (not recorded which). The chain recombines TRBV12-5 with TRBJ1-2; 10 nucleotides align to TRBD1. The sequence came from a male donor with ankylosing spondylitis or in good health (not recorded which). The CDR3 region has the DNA TGTGCTAGTGGTTTGGTAACCGGGACAGGGGCAAATGGCTACACCTTC. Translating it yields CASGLVTGTGANGYTF.